A selection of T cell receptor beta chains follows, all from one sample in a study of T cell responses to AZD1222 COVID-19 vaccine. The repertoire was sequenced with immunoSEQ multiplex PCR; TCRdb's copy has only in-frame clones and lacks some. The data hold roughly 190,000 clones, with roughly 91% observed a single time. Sequencing used peripheral blood, obtained on day 0 of AZD1222 vaccination. The receptors were sampled from an adult in good health. Both conserved end residues are part of each CDR3. A D gene is named only where the DNA matches it firmly. The listing skips clone size in some rows; elsewhere it reads once, few, many or a size class.

clone_size: .
v_call: TRBV6-1
d_call: TRBD1
j_call: TRBJ1-4
cdr3_nt: TGTGCCAGCAGTGAAGCTATGCCGGGACAGGAAGTTTTT
cdr3_aa: CASSEAMPGQEVF

clone_size: .
v_call: TRBV5-1
d_call: .
j_call: TRBJ1-1
cdr3_nt: TGCGCCAGCAGCTTGGCCGGTGAAGCTTTCTTT
cdr3_aa: CASSLAGEAFF

clone_size: .
v_call: TRBV27
d_call: TRBD2
j_call: TRBJ2-7
cdr3_nt: TGTGCCAGCAGTTCTAGCGGGGGGTTAGGCGAGCAGTACTTC
cdr3_aa: CASSSSGGLGEQYF

clone_size: .
v_call: TRBV28
d_call: .
j_call: TRBJ1-5
cdr3_nt: TGTGCCAGCAGTTTAAAGGCCCTCCAGCATTTT
cdr3_aa: CASSLKALQHF

clone_size: .
v_call: TRBV7-9
d_call: .
j_call: TRBJ2-3
cdr3_nt: TGTGCCAGCAGCTGGGGGGATACGCAGTATTTT
cdr3_aa: CASSWGDTQYF

clone_size: .
v_call: TRBV28
d_call: .
j_call: TRBJ2-5
cdr3_nt: TGTGCCATCAAAACCGGGCCAACCCGACAGTCCCAGTACTTC
cdr3_aa: CAIKTGPTRQSQYF

clone_size: .
v_call: TRBV2
d_call: TRBD1
j_call: TRBJ1-2
cdr3_nt: TGTGCCAGCATTGGACAGGGGAAATATGGCTACACCTTC
cdr3_aa: CASIGQGKYGYTF

clone_size: .
v_call: TRBV6-5
d_call: .
j_call: TRBJ2-3
cdr3_nt: TGTGCCAGCAGCCCGAGGCCCGGGGATACGCAGTATTTT
cdr3_aa: CASSPRPGDTQYF

clone_size: .
v_call: TRBV7-9
d_call: .
j_call: TRBJ1-1
cdr3_nt: TGTGCCAGCAGGGAAGAAGGGTGGAACACTGAAGCTTTCTTT
cdr3_aa: CASREEGWNTEAFF

clone_size: .
v_call: TRBV28
d_call: .
j_call: TRBJ2-5
cdr3_nt: TGTGCCAGCAGTTTTTTGGGGATCCAAGAGACCCAGTACTTC
cdr3_aa: CASSFLGIQETQYF

clone_size: .
v_call: TRBV28
d_call: .
j_call: TRBJ2-1
cdr3_nt: TGTGCCAGCTCACAGGGCTCCTACAATGAGCAGTTCTTC
cdr3_aa: CASSQGSYNEQFF

clone_size: .
v_call: TRBV10-3
d_call: TRBD2
j_call: TRBJ2-7
cdr3_nt: TGTGCCATCAGTGATTTGCCTAGCGGGGTCTACGAGCAGTACTTC
cdr3_aa: CAISDLPSGVYEQYF

clone_size: .
v_call: TRBV7-3
d_call: .
j_call: TRBJ1-4
cdr3_nt: TGTGCCAGCAGCCGAACAGGGACAACTAATGAAAAACTGTTTTTT
cdr3_aa: CASSRTGTTNEKLFF

clone_size: .
v_call: TRBV10-3
d_call: TRBD1
j_call: TRBJ2-7
cdr3_nt: TGTGCCATCAGTATTACAGGGGACTCCTACGAGCAGTACTTC
cdr3_aa: CAISITGDSYEQYF

clone_size: .
v_call: TRBV5-6
d_call: .
j_call: TRBJ1-3
cdr3_nt: TGTGCCAGCAGCTCAGGGTCTGGAAACACCATATATTTT
cdr3_aa: CASSSGSGNTIYF

clone_size: once
v_call: TRBV10-2
d_call: .
j_call: TRBJ1-4
cdr3_nt: TGCGCCAGCAGCCTCCGGGACGTCGAAAAACTGTTTTTT
cdr3_aa: CASSLRDVEKLFF

clone_size: .
v_call: TRBV10-3
d_call: .
j_call: TRBJ2-3
cdr3_nt: TGTGCCATCAGTGAGTCGGCAGATACGCAGTATTTT
cdr3_aa: CAISESADTQYF

clone_size: .
v_call: TRBV15
d_call: TRBD1
j_call: TRBJ2-1
cdr3_nt: TGTGCCACCAGCAGAGATACGGGACAGGGATACAATGAGCAGTTCTTC
cdr3_aa: CATSRDTGQGYNEQFF

clone_size: .
v_call: TRBV4-3
d_call: .
j_call: TRBJ2-7
cdr3_nt: TGCGCCAGCAGCCCCAGTTGGGGGGCCGGGGAGCAGTACTTC
cdr3_aa: CASSPSWGAGEQYF

clone_size: .
v_call: TRBV6-2/TRBV6-3
d_call: .
j_call: TRBJ1-1
cdr3_nt: TGTGCCAGCAGCATATTCTACACTGAAGCTTTCTTT
cdr3_aa: CASSIFYTEAFF

clone_size: .
v_call: TRBV28
d_call: .
j_call: TRBJ2-3
cdr3_nt: TGTGCCATCCGTTCGGCAGCTAGCACAGATACGCAGTATTTT
cdr3_aa: CAIRSAASTDTQYF

clone_size: .
v_call: TRBV5-1
d_call: .
j_call: TRBJ2-2
cdr3_nt: TGCGCCAGCAGCTTTGGCGGTCAAGTTCACGACGGGGAGCTGTTTTTT
cdr3_aa: CASSFGGQVHDGELFF

clone_size: .
v_call: TRBV5-4
d_call: TRBD2
j_call: TRBJ2-3
cdr3_nt: TGTGCCAGCAGCTCCCGACTAGCGGGGGCAGATACGCAGTATTTT
cdr3_aa: CASSSRLAGADTQYF

clone_size: .
v_call: TRBV10-3
d_call: TRBD1
j_call: TRBJ1-5
cdr3_nt: TGTGCCATCAGGCCGGACAGGGGGAGCAATCAGCCCCAGCATTTT
cdr3_aa: CAIRPDRGSNQPQHF

clone_size: .
v_call: TRBV6-6
d_call: .
j_call: TRBJ1-1
cdr3_nt: TGTGCCAGCAGTTACTCCCTAGTAGGGGAGGCAGCTTTCTTT
cdr3_aa: CASSYSLVGEAAFF

clone_size: .
v_call: TRBV15
d_call: .
j_call: TRBJ1-6
cdr3_nt: TGTGCCACCAGCAGATCTGGGGGATCGGGGATTGCCCTCCACTTT
cdr3_aa: CATSRSGGSGIALHF

clone_size: once
v_call: TRBV2
d_call: TRBD1
j_call: TRBJ2-1
cdr3_nt: TGTGCCAGCAGTGAGCTACAGGGGGCAATGAATGAGCAGTTCTTC
cdr3_aa: CASSELQGAMNEQFF

clone_size: .
v_call: TRBV4-1
d_call: TRBD2
j_call: TRBJ2-7
cdr3_nt: TGCGCCAGCAGCCAAGACACCCCGGGGGGGCCCTCCTACGAGCAGTACTTC
cdr3_aa: CASSQDTPGGPSYEQYF

clone_size: .
v_call: TRBV7-2
d_call: .
j_call: TRBJ2-7
cdr3_nt: TGTGCCAGCAGCTTATCAGGCCTCGCCGCGTACTTC
cdr3_aa: CASSLSGLAAYF

clone_size: .
v_call: TRBV5-4
d_call: TRBD1
j_call: TRBJ2-6
cdr3_nt: TGTGCCAGCAGCTTAGGGGACAGGGGGGGCCCTGGGGCCAACGTCCTGACTTTC
cdr3_aa: CASSLGDRGGPGANVLTF

clone_size: .
v_call: TRBV10-3
d_call: .
j_call: TRBJ1-5
cdr3_nt: TGTGCCATCAGTGATATTAAGGAAGCTGATCAGCCCCAGCATTTT
cdr3_aa: CAISDIKEADQPQHF

clone_size: few
v_call: TRBV19
d_call: .
j_call: TRBJ2-3
cdr3_nt: TGTGCCAGCCATCATTCCGGTTCAGATACGCAGTATTTT
cdr3_aa: CASHHSGSDTQYF

clone_size: .
v_call: TRBV7-2
d_call: .
j_call: TRBJ2-7
cdr3_nt: TGTGCCAGCAGCTTCTCTCACGAGCAGTACTTC
cdr3_aa: CASSFSHEQYF

clone_size: .
v_call: TRBV7-8
d_call: .
j_call: TRBJ1-4
cdr3_nt: TGTGCCAGCAGCCCATCAACTACAGGAACGGGTAATGAAAAACTGTTTTTT
cdr3_aa: CASSPSTTGTGNEKLFF

clone_size: .
v_call: TRBV29-1
d_call: .
j_call: TRBJ2-7
cdr3_nt: TGCAGCGCGGGACTCCCTAAGGCCGAGCAGTACTTC
cdr3_aa: CSAGLPKAEQYF

clone_size: .
v_call: TRBV2
d_call: TRBD2
j_call: TRBJ2-7
cdr3_nt: TGTGCCAGCGGTCTAGCGGGGGCCGTCTACGAGCAGTACTTC
cdr3_aa: CASGLAGAVYEQYF

clone_size: .
v_call: TRBV7-2
d_call: TRBD2
j_call: TRBJ2-2
cdr3_nt: TGTGCCAGCAGCTTAGGTAGCGGGGTTACCGGGGAGCTGTTTTTT
cdr3_aa: CASSLGSGVTGELFF

clone_size: .
v_call: TRBV6-6
d_call: .
j_call: TRBJ1-6
cdr3_nt: TGTGCCAGCAGTTCCTTGATGACAAATAATTCACCCCTCCACTTT
cdr3_aa: CASSSLMTNNSPLHF

clone_size: .
v_call: TRBV11-3
d_call: .
j_call: TRBJ1-1
cdr3_nt: TGTGCCAGCAGCTTAGGAGACACTGAAGCTTTCTTT
cdr3_aa: CASSLGDTEAFF

clone_size: .
v_call: TRBV13
d_call: .
j_call: TRBJ2-7
cdr3_nt: TGTGCCAGCAGCTTACCCGGGGACTACGAGCAGTACTTC
cdr3_aa: CASSLPGDYEQYF

clone_size: .
v_call: TRBV5-4
d_call: TRBD1
j_call: TRBJ1-2
cdr3_nt: TGTGCCAGCAGCGCGCCGGGACAGGACTATGGCTACACCTTC
cdr3_aa: CASSAPGQDYGYTF

clone_size: .
v_call: TRBV5-1
d_call: .
j_call: TRBJ1-1
cdr3_nt: TGCGCCAGCAGCTTCGGCGGGAACACTGAAGCTTTCTTT
cdr3_aa: CASSFGGNTEAFF

clone_size: once
v_call: TRBV27
d_call: TRBD2
j_call: TRBJ2-1
cdr3_nt: TGTGCCACCCTGAGATATCGGCGGGAGGGTTTTAATGAGCAGTTCTTC
cdr3_aa: CATLRYRREGFNEQFF

clone_size: .
v_call: TRBV7-3
d_call: .
j_call: TRBJ2-7
cdr3_nt: TGTGCCAGCAGCTTAAACCCCTCCTACGAGCAGTACTTC
cdr3_aa: CASSLNPSYEQYF

clone_size: .
v_call: TRBV7-8
d_call: .
j_call: TRBJ1-6
cdr3_nt: TGTGCCAGCAGCCTGCGGGAAGCAGCGGATTCACCCCTCCACTTT
cdr3_aa: CASSLREAADSPLHF

clone_size: .
v_call: TRBV27
d_call: .
j_call: TRBJ1-1
cdr3_nt: TGTGCCAGCAGTCTTCAGGTAAACACTGAAGCTTTCTTT
cdr3_aa: CASSLQVNTEAFF

clone_size: .
v_call: TRBV11-1
d_call: TRBD2
j_call: TRBJ2-1
cdr3_nt: TGTGCCAGCAGCTTAGACCAGCGGGGGCCGTACAATGAGCAGTTCTTC
cdr3_aa: CASSLDQRGPYNEQFF

clone_size: .
v_call: TRBV24-1
d_call: TRBD2
j_call: TRBJ2-1
cdr3_nt: TGTGCCACCACCTTGAGACTAGCGGGAGACCCAGGGCCGGGACCCAACAATGAGCAGTTCTTC
cdr3_aa: CATTLRLAGDPGPGPNNEQFF

clone_size: .
v_call: TRBV2
d_call: .
j_call: TRBJ2-7
cdr3_nt: TGTGCCAGCAGTGAAGAGAGTGGGGCCTACGAGCAGTACTTC
cdr3_aa: CASSEESGAYEQYF

clone_size: few
v_call: TRBV11-2
d_call: TRBD1
j_call: TRBJ1-1
cdr3_nt: TGTGCCAGCATCAGGGACAGGGCCTGGGCCACTGAAGCTTTCTTT
cdr3_aa: CASIRDRAWATEAFF

clone_size: once
v_call: TRBV7-9
d_call: TRBD1
j_call: TRBJ1-4
cdr3_nt: TGTGCCAGCAGCCAAGCAGGGGGATTTGCAACTAATGAAAAACTGTTTTTT
cdr3_aa: CASSQAGGFATNEKLFF

clone_size: .
v_call: TRBV5-8
d_call: TRBD1
j_call: TRBJ1-6
cdr3_nt: TGTGCCAGCAGCTTGGGGACAGGGCTTGACGGGCTACCCCTCCACTTT
cdr3_aa: CASSLGTGLDGLPLHF

clone_size: .
v_call: TRBV18
d_call: .
j_call: TRBJ1-1
cdr3_nt: TGTGCCAGCTCACGGACAGACCCCATGAACACTGAAGCTTTCTTT
cdr3_aa: CASSRTDPMNTEAFF